The 30 T cell receptor beta chains below all came from one sample that was sequenced in a study of beta chain features in type 1 diabetes (dated by TCRdb to the late 2010s). The method was the immunoSEQ multiplex PCR assay. The entire amount of isolated RNA was reverse transcribed using the High Capacity cDNA Reverse Transcription Kit, so the sequenced TCRB transcripts were expressed ones. TCRdb mirrors the immuneACCESS table, restricted to in-frame sequences. Some clones are absent from its copies; in checked studies, under half trace to an unresolved V gene, and the reason for the others is unknown. The sample includes about 220,000 clones, with roughly a tenth observed a single time. The ten largest clonotypes hold 1% to 1.5% of the sample. Sequencing was performed on central memory CD4+ T cells from blood. The receptor set was obtained from a man between 18 and 29 years old in good health.

The rearrangement uses TRBV7-2 and TRBJ2-1; D gene unclear. From germline, CDR1 is SGHTA and CDR2 FQGNSA. Trimming pared 5 bases from V and 3 bases from J, leaving 14 bases between. CDR3 length: 15 amino acids. CDR3 nucleotides: TGTGCCAGCAGCCTCGGACCGCCCCACTACAATGAGCAGTTCTTC. Protein sequence: CASSLGPPHYNEQFF.

This clone turned up a few times. The chain employs TRBV7-2 and TRBJ2-7; D is undetermined. Trimming removed 1 base at V and 7 bases at J, with 5 bases between. CDR1 SGHTA and CDR2 FQGNSA come from the germline V gene. This CDR3 is 11 amino acids long. The CDR3 sequence is CASSLVLEQYF. CDR3 DNA: TGTGCCAGCAGCTTAGTATTGGAGCAGTACTTC.

This chain joins TRBV30 and TRBJ2-5; possibly TRBD1 for D (5 bases). V lost 0 bases to trimming and J lost 7 bases, with 18 bases between them. The CDR3 has 15 amino acids. Germline V gene lookup returns CDR1 GTSNPN and CDR2 SVGIG (reference sequence). Written as DNA, the CDR3 is TGTGCCTGGAGTGTACCGAGGCGCAGGGTAGGGACCCAGTACTTC. It encodes CAWSVPRRRVGTQYF.

This clone was counted only a few times. Within the sample, other DNA sequences also encode this same CDR3. This chain uses TRBV30 with TRBJ1-5, with D possibly being TRBD1 (6 bases). The CDR3 extends over 15 amino acids. Between the trimmed V and J ends, which lost 0 bases and 2 bases, there was a span of 11 bases. The germline V gene encodes CDR1 GTSNPN and CDR2 SVGIG (reference sequence). The CDR3 DNA sequence: TGTGCCTGGAGTGTACGAGGGGGTGGCAATCAGCCCCAGCATTTT. Its translation is CAWSVRGGGNQPQHF.

This clone has only a few counts. V is TRBV7-2 and J is TRBJ2-2, with D perhaps matching TRBD1 or TRBD2 (5 bases each). Trimming shortened V by 6 bases and J by 2 bases, and 13 bases separated the two germline ends. Germline V gene sequence: CDR1 SGHTA, CDR2 FQGNSA. The CDR3 is 15 amino acids. The CDR3, as DNA: TGTGCCAGCAGTCGGAGGCAGGGTAACACCGGGGAGCTGTTTTTT. As protein: CASSRRQGNTGELFF.

Many counts were recorded for this clone. The gene calls are TRBV10-3 and TRBJ2-2; TRBD2 matches 7 bases. CDR3 length: 15 residues. Germline V CDR1 and CDR2: ENHRY, SYGVKD. Trimming at V came to 9 bases and at J to 5 bases, leaving 12 bases not matched to a gene. The CDR3 spells CAITSDSPPTGELFF. The CDR3 DNA sequence: TGTGCCATTACTAGCGACTCGCCACCTACCGGGGAGCTGTTTTTT.

The chain has TRBV4-1 and TRBJ2-7, with 10 bases identical to TRBD2. This CDR3 contains 16 residues. V gave up 0 bases and J gave up 3 bases; unmatched junction bases: 5. Germline V gives CDR1 MGHRA, CDR2 YSYEKL. The CDR3 loop is CASSQDLASGSYEQYF. CDR3 DNA: TGCGCCAGCAGCCAAGACTTGGCTAGCGGGAGCTACGAGCAGTACTTC.

The chain employs TRBV7-2 and TRBJ2-5; D is perhaps TRBD1 or TRBD2 (5 bases each). The CDR3 is 14 residues long. The germline gives CDR1 SGHTA, CDR2 FQGNSA. The ends were cut back, 7 bases at V and 4 bases at J, with 16 bases in the middle. The chain's CDR3 is CASTPGPRGETQYF. Here the CDR3 DNA reads TGTGCCAGCACCCCTGGCCCGAGGGGAGAGACCCAGTACTTC.

This clone was detected many times. As DNA, the CDR3 is TGCGCCAGCAGCCAAGCTCGGGCCTCTGGGGCCAACGTCCTGACTTTC. Translated, it gives CASSQARASGANVLTF. The V and J genes are TRBV4-3 and TRBJ2-6; no firm D call. From germline, CDR1 is LGHNA and CDR2 YSLEER. The CDR3 contains 16 residues. Deletions cut 1 base from V and 0 bases from J, with 7 bases between.

This clone was picked up a small number of times. This chain links TRBV18 with TRBJ2-1; weak D call: TRBD2 (6 bases). CDR1 and CDR2 from the germline V gene are KGHSH and LQKENI. This CDR3 is built from 14 residues. Trimming removed 2 bases at V and 2 bases at J, with 7 bases between. The CDR3 DNA follows: TGTGCCAGCTCACCAGAGCGGGCCTACAATGAGCAGTTCTTC. Protein product: CASSPERAYNEQFF.

This clone has more than one count but fewer than ten. The chain combines TRBV6-7 with TRBJ2-1; D remains unclear. TRBV6-7 is assigned to the ORF class and has an uncertain function. CDR3 length equals 13 residues. The V end lost 1 base, the J end lost 6 bases, and 7 bases lay between the germline ends. The CDR3 DNA reads TGTGCCAGCAGTTACTATGGACGCAATGAGCAGTTCTTC. This encodes CASSYYGRNEQFF.

Note on this clone: Other DNA sequences in the sample encode the same CDR3. The chain joins TRBV18 to TRBJ2-3; D remains ambiguous. The CDR3 sequence is 12 residues long. Looked up from germline, CDR1 is KGHSH and CDR2 is LQKENI. The V and J ends lost 6 bases and 0 bases respectively, with 4 bases between them. CDR3 DNA sequence: TGTGCCAGCTCCCCGAGCACAGATACGCAGTATTTT. Protein: CASSPSTDTQYF.

The chain links TRBV25-1 to TRBJ2-5, with D perhaps given as TRBD1 or TRBD2 (6 bases each). CDR1 and CDR2 (germline): MGHDK, SYGVNS. The CDR3 is made up of 14 amino acids. V gave up 1 base and J gave up 1 base, with 7 bases separating them. In nucleotides, the CDR3 is TGTGCCAGCAGTGAATCGGGGGCCCAAGAGACCCAGTACTTC. This gives the protein CASSESGAQETQYF. Combining the CDR3 with reference TRBV25-1 and TRBJ2-5 gives the whole variable domain EADIYQTPRYLVIGTGKKITLECSQTMGHDKMYWYQQDPGMELHLIHYSYGVNSTEKGDLSSESTVSRIRTEHFPLTLESARPSHTSQYLCASSESGAQETQYFGPGTRLLVL.

On this clone itself: The same CDR3 also results from other DNA sequences found in this sample. This chain joins TRBV7-6 and TRBJ1-1, with 7 bases matching TRBD1. Germline values: CDR1 SGHVS, CDR2 FNYEAQ. The CDR3 spans 14 residues. Trimming took 5 bases from V and 2 from J; bases not matched to a gene: 5. The CDR3 DNA sequence: TGTGCCAGCAGCCTCGGACAGGAAAACACTGAAGCTTTCTTT. This sequence encodes CASSLGQENTEAFF.

The chain is built from TRBV30 and TRBJ2-7; 10 positions agree with TRBD1. V lost 4 bases and J lost 5; bases outside the gene matches: 8. Looked up from germline, CDR1 is GTSNPN and CDR2 is SVGIG (reference sequence). The CDR3 runs 14 residues. CDR3 region: CAWTRDRGINEQYF. The DNA of the CDR3 is TGTGCCTGGACGAGGGACAGGGGAATAAACGAGCAGTACTTC. The full variable domain, in which reference TRBV30 and TRBJ2-7 provide the parts outside the CDR3, is SQTIHQWPATLVQPVGSPLSLECTVEGTSNPNLYWYRQAAGRGLQLLFYSVGIGQISSEVPQNLSASRPQDRQFILSSKKLLLSDSGFYLCAWTRDRGINEQYFGPGTRLTVT.

This clone was observed a handful of times. The chain has TRBV9 and TRBJ1-2; TRBD1 might be the D (5 bases). This CDR3 is built from 14 residues. Trimming pared 7 bases from V and 8 bases from J, leaving 21 bases between. Per the germline V gene, CDR1 is SGDLS and CDR2 is YYNGEE. DNA of the CDR3: TGTGCCAGCTCACCTCCCGGGACGACGGCCGGCTACACCTTC. Its translation is CASSPPGTTAGYTF.

This clone was seen repeatedly, ten times or more. Other DNA sequences in the sample encode the same CDR3. The chain employs TRBV25-1 and TRBJ1-2, with 8 positions matching TRBD1. The CDR3 runs 14 residues. Germline lookup yields CDR1 MGHDK and CDR2 SYGVNS. J lost 1 base, V lost 6 bases, and 4 bases had no gene match. In DNA, the CDR3 is TGTGCCAGCAGAGGACAGGGAGGTAACTATGGCTACACCTTC. Translating it yields CASRGQGGNYGYTF.

This chain uses TRBV30 with TRBJ2-7, with unresolved D. Germline V gives CDR1 GTSNPN, CDR2 SVGIG (reference sequence). The CDR3 runs to 14 residues. V was shortened by 0 bases and J by 0 bases, with 9 bases between the two germline ends. The DNA for the CDR3 is TGTGCCTGGAGTGTTACCATCCCCTCCTACGAGCAGTACTTC. This encodes CAWSVTIPSYEQYF.

This clone came up a few times. This chain connects TRBV12-5 to TRBJ2-1; D call uncertain. Germline V CDR1 and CDR2: LGHNT, FRNRAP. Trimming stripped 2 bases from V and 2 bases from J, with 4 bases between. The CDR3 contains 13 residues. CDR3 nucleotides: TGTGCTAGTGGTTTGAGCGCCTACAATGAGCAGTTCTTC. This codes for CASGLSAYNEQFF.

This clone was seen many times. The rearrangement joins TRBV5-4 to TRBJ2-3; 8 nucleotides match TRBD2. V shed 7 bases and J 2 bases; nucleotides not matched to a gene: 12. Germline-derived CDR1 and CDR2 are SGHNT and YYREEE (reference sequence). This CDR3 spans 16 amino acids. The CDR3 reads CASRSGILRTTDTQYF. The CDR3 coding sequence is TGTGCCAGCCGTAGCGGGATCTTACGAACCACAGATACGCAGTATTTT.

This clone was seen a few times. The chain employs TRBV4-3 and TRBJ2-2, with a weak D call TRBD1 (5 bases). The CDR3 consists of 17 residues. The germline gives CDR1 LGHNA, CDR2 YSLEER. The ends were cut back, 3 bases at V and 8 bases at J, with 22 bases in the middle. The CDR3 DNA follows: TGCGCCAGCAGCCACTGGTTAGGACCCACCTCAGGGGGGGAGCTGTTTTTT. Translated, it gives CASSHWLGPTSGGELFF.

This clone was found a few times. The rearrangement links TRBV10-3 to TRBJ1-2, with 12 bases fitting TRBD1. Germline CDR1 ENHRY, CDR2 SYGVKD. The CDR3 sequence is 16 residues long. With V trimmed by 5 bases and J by 7 bases, 11 bases remained unmatched. In DNA form, the CDR3 reads TGTGCCATCAGTCAAGGCCCGGGACAGGGGGCATCTGGCTACACCTTC. It is translated as CAISQGPGQGASGYTF.

This clone was detected only a few times. The chain links TRBV5-6 to TRBJ2-3; D is undetermined. Trimming cost V 2 bases and J 7 bases, with 8 bases left between them. This CDR3 has 12 amino acids. Germline V gene data show CDR1 as SGHDT and CDR2 as YYEEEE. CDR3 amino acids: CASSLNANTQYF. The CDR3 nucleotides are TGTGCCAGCAGCTTAAACGCGAATACGCAGTATTTT.

This clone occurred once. V is TRBV4-2 and J is TRBJ2-1; D not resolved. Germline V lookup: CDR1 LGHNA, CDR2 YNFKEQ. V was shortened by 0 bases and J by 7 bases, with 13 bases between the two germline ends. This CDR3 is built from 15 residues. The CDR3 DNA sequence: TGTGCCAGCAGCCAAGAGGCGGCTCAGAGGAATGAGCAGTTCTTC. Protein product: CASSQEAAQRNEQFF.

This clone was recorded at least ten times. V and J are TRBV7-2 and TRBJ1-1; 9 nucleotides match TRBD1. Germline CDR1 reads SGHTA; CDR2 reads FQGNSA. This CDR3 spans 14 amino acids. V shed 11 bases and J 0 bases; nucleotides not matched to a gene: 7. DNA for the CDR3: TGTGCCGGAAGGACAGGGGCCATGAACACTGAAGCTTTCTTT. Residues: CAGRTGAMNTEAFF.

This clone was detected many times. V gene TRBV19 combines with J gene TRBJ1-1; possibly TRBD1 for D (6 bases). V gave up 6 bases and J gave up 4 bases, with 12 bases separating them. Germline assignment: CDR1 LNHDA and CDR2 SQIVND (reference sequence). There are 13 residues in the CDR3. The CDR3 DNA sequence: TGTGCCAGTAGCCTGTTAGGGGGCACTGAAGCTTTCTTT. Amino acid sequence: CASSLLGGTEAFF.

This clone showed up just a few times. The J gene is TRBJ2-3, the V gene TRBV6-1, with D hard to call. The CDR3 sequence is 11 residues long. V lost 7 bases to trimming and J lost 3 bases, with 5 bases between them. Germline loops: CDR1 MNHNS, CDR2 SASEGT. Written as DNA, the CDR3 is TGTGCCAGCACATGGACAGATACGCAGTATTTT. Protein sequence: CASTWTDTQYF.

The V gene is TRBV5-1, the J gene TRBJ1-2; 7 bases map to TRBD1. The V segment lost 3 bases and the J segment 4 bases; nucleotides outside the gene matches: 6. The CDR3 is made up of 14 amino acids. Germline V gene lookup returns CDR1 SGHRS and CDR2 YFSETQ. The CDR3 nucleotides read TGCGCCAGCAGCTCCGGGACAGTGGGCTATGGCTACACCTTC. This translates into CASSSGTVGYGYTF.

The V and J genes are TRBV28 and TRBJ1-4; D is undetermined. This CDR3 has 14 amino acids. V was clipped by 4 bases and J by 2 bases, with 8 bases between them. Germline values: CDR1 MDHEN, CDR2 SYDVKM. In DNA form, the CDR3 reads TGTGCCAGCAGTTCCGGGATGACTAATGAAAAACTGTTTTTT. Its protein product is CASSSGMTNEKLFF.

The J gene is TRBJ2-2, the V gene TRBV10-3; 10 bases fit TRBD2. CDR1 ENHRY and CDR2 SYGVKD come from the germline V gene. The CDR3 length is 13 residues. Losses at the gene ends were 11 bases for V and 8 bases for J; bases not matched to a gene: 8. CDR3 amino acids: CAAGLAVLGELFF. CDR3 DNA: TGTGCCGCTGGACTAGCGGTTCTTGGGGAGCTGTTTTTT.